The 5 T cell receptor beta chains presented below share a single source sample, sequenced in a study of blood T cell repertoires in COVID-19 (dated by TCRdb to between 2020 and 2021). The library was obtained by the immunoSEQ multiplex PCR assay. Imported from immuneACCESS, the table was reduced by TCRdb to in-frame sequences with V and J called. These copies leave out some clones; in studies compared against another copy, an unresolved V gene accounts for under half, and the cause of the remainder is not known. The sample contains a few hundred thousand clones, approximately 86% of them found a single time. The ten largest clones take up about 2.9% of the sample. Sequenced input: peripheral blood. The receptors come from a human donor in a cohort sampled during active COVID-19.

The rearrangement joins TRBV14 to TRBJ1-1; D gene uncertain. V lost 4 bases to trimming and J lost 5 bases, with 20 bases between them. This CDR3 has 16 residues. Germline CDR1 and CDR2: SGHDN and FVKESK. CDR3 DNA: TGTGCCAGCAGCCTTCCCTTAGGGAAACGAGGGACTGAAGCTTTCTTT. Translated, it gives CASSLPLGKRGTEAFF.

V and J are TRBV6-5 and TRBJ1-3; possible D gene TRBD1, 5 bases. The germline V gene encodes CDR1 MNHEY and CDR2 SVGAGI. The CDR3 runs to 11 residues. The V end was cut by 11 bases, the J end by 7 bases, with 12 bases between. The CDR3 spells CAGGGLNTIYF. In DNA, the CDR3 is TGTGCCGGTGGGGGGTTGAACACCATATATTTT.

The CDR3 region has the DNA TGCAGCGTTGTAGAAGGACAGGGTTTCGACGAGCAGTACTTC. It translates to CSVVEGQGFDEQYF. V and J are TRBV29-1 and TRBJ2-7, with TRBD1 matching over 8 bases. This CDR3 has 14 residues. CDR1 and CDR2 from the germline V gene are SQVTM and ANQGSEA. Trimming took 4 bases from V and 5 from J; bases not matched to a gene: 10.

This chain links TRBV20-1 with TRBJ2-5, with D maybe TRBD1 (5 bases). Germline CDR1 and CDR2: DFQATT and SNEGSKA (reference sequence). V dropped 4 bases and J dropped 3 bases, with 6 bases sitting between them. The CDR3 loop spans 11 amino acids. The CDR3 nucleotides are TGCAGTGCTATCAGGGAAGAGACCCAGTACTTC. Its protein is CSAIREETQYF.

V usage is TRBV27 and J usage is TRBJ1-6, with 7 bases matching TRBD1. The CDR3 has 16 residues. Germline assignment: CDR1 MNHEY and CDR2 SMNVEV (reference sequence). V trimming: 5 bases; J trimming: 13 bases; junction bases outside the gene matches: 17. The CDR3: CASSPTWDRYSGPLHF. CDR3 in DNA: TGTGCCAGCAGTCCGACCTGGGACAGATATAGCGGCCCCCTCCACTTT.